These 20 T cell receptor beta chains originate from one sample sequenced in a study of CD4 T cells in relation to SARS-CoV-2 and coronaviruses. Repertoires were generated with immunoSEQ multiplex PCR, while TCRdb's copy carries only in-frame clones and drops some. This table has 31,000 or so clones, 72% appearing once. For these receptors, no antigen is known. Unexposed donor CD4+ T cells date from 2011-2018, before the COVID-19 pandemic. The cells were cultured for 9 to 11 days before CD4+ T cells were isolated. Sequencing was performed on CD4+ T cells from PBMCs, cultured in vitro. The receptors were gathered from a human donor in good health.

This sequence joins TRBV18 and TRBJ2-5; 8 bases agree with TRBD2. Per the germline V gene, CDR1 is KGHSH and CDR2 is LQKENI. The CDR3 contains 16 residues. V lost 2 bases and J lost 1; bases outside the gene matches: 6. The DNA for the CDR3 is TGTGCCAGCTCACCAAGGACGAGCGGGGGCCAAGAGACCCAGTACTTC. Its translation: CASSPRTSGGQETQYF.

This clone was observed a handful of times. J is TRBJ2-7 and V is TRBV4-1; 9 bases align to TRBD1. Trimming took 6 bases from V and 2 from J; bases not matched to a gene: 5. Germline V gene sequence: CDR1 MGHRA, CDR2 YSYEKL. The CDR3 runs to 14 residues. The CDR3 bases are TGCGCCAGCAGACAGGACAGGGGACCCTACGAGCAGTACTTC. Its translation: CASRQDRGPYEQYF.

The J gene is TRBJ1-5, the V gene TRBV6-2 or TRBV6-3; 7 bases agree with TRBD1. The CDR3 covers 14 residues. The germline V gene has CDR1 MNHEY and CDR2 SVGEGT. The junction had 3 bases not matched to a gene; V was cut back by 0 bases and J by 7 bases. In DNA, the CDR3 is TGTGCCAGCAGTTACTCAGGGGGCAGGCAGCCCCAGCATTTT. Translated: CASSYSGGRQPQHF.

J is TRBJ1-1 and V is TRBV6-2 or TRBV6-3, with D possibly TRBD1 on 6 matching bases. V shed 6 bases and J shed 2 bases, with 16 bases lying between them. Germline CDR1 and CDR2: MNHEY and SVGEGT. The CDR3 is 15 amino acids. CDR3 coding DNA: TGTGCCAGCAGCCGAGATACAGGGTTTAACACTGAAGCTTTCTTT. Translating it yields CASSRDTGFNTEAFF.

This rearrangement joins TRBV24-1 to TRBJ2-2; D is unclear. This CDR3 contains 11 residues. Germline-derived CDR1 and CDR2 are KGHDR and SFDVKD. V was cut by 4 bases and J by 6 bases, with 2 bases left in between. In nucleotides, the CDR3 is TGTGCCACCAGTGAGTCCGGGGAGCTGTTTTTT. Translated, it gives CATSESGELFF.

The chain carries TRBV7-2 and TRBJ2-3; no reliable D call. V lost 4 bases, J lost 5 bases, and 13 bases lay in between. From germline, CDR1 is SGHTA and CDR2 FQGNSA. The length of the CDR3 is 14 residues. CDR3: CASSSLSYLDTQYF. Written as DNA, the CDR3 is TGTGCCAGCAGCTCCCTAAGCTATCTAGATACGCAGTATTTT.

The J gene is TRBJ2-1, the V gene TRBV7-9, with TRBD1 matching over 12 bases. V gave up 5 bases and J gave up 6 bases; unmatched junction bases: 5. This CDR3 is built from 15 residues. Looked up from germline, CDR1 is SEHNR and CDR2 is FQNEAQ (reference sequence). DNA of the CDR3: TGTGCCAGCAGCGTGGGACAGGGGGCAAGCAATGAGCAGTTCTTC. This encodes CASSVGQGASNEQFF.

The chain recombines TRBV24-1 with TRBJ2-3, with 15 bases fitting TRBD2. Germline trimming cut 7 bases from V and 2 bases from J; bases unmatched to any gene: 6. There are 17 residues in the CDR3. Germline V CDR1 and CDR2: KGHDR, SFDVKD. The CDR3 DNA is TGTGCCACCAGCGGGACTAGCGGGAGGCCAAACACAGATACGCAGTATTTT. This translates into CATSGTSGRPNTDTQYF.

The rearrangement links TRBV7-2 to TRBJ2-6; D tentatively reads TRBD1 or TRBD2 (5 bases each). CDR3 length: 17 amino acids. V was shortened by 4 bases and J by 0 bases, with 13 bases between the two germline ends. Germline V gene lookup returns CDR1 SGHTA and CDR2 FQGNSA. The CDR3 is CASSWDGGASGANVLTF. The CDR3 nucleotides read TGTGCCAGCAGCTGGGATGGGGGAGCCTCTGGGGCCAACGTCCTGACTTTC.

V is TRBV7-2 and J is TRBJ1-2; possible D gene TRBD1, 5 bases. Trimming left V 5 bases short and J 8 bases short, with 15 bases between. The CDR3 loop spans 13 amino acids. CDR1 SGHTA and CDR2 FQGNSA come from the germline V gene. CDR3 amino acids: CASSPGGSNGYTF. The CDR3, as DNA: TGTGCCAGCAGCCCCGGGGGGTCAAACGGCTACACCTTC.

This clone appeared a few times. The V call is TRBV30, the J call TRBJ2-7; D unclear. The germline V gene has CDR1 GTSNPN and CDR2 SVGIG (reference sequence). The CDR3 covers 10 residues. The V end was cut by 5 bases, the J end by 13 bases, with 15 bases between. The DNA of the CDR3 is TGTGCCTGGGGTAGGGATAGACTTTACTTC. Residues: CAWGRDRLYF.

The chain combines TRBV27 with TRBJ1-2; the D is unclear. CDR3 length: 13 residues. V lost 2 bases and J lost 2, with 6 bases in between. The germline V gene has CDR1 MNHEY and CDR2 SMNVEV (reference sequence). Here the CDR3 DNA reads TGTGCCAGCAGTTTAACGTTAAACTATGGCTACACCTTC. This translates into CASSLTLNYGYTF.

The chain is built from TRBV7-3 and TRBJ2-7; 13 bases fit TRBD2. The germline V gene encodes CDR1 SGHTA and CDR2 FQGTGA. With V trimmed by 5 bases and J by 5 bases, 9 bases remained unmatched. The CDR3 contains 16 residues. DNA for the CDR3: TGTGCCAGCAGCCGCGGACTAGCGGGAGAAAGGGACGAGCAGTACTTC. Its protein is CASSRGLAGERDEQYF.

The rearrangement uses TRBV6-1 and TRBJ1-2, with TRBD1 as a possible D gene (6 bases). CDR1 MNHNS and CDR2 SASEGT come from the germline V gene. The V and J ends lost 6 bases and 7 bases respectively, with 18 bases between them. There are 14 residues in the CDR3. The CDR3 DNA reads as TGTGCCAGCAGCTTCGGGGGGGCTACAGCTGGCTACACCTTC. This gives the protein CASSFGGATAGYTF.

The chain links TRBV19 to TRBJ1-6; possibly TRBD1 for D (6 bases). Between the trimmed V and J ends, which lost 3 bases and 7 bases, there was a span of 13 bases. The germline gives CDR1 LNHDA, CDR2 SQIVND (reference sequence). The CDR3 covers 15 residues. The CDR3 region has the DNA TGTGCCAGTAGTATGGGGGCTAGTTCGAATTCACCCCTCCACTTT. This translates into CASSMGASSNSPLHF.

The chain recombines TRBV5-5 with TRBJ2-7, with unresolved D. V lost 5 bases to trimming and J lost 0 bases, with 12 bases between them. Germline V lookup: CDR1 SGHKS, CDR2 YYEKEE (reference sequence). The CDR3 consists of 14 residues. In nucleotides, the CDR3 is TGTGCCAGCAGGGACCTAATGGGCTCCTACGAGCAGTACTTC. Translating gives CASRDLMGSYEQYF.

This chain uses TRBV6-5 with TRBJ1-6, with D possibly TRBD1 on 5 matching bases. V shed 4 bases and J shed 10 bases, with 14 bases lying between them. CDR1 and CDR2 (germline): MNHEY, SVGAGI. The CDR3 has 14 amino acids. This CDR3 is CASSSSGIWSPLHF. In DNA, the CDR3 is TGTGCCAGCAGTTCATCAGGGATTTGGTCACCCCTCCACTTT.

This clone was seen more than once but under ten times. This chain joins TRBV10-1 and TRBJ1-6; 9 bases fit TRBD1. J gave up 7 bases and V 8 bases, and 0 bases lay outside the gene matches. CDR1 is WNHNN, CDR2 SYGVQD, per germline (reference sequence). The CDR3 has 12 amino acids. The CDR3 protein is CASGTGNSPLHF. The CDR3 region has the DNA TGCGCCAGCGGGACAGGGAATTCACCCCTCCACTTT.

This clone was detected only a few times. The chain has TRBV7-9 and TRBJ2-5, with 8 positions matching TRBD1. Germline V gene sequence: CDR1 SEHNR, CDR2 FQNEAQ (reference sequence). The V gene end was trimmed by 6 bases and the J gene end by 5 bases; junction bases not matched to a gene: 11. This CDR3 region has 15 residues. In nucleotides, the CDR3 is TGTGCCAGCAGTCAGGGGGCAGGGCCTCATGAGACCCAGTACTTC. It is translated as CASSQGAGPHETQYF.

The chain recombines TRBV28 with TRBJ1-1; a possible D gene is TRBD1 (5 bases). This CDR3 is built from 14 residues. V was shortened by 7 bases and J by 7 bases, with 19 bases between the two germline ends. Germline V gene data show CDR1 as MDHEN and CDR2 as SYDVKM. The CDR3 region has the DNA TGTGCCAGCATTCCCCGCCCTGGGGGAGGTGAAGCTTTCTTT. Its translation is CASIPRPGGGEAFF. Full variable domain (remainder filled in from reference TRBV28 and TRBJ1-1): DVKVTQSSRYLVKRTGEKVFLECVQDMDHENMFWYRQDPGLGLRLIYFSYDVKMKEKGDIPEGYSVSREKKERFSLILESASTNQTSMYLCASIPRPGGGEAFFGQGTRLTVV.